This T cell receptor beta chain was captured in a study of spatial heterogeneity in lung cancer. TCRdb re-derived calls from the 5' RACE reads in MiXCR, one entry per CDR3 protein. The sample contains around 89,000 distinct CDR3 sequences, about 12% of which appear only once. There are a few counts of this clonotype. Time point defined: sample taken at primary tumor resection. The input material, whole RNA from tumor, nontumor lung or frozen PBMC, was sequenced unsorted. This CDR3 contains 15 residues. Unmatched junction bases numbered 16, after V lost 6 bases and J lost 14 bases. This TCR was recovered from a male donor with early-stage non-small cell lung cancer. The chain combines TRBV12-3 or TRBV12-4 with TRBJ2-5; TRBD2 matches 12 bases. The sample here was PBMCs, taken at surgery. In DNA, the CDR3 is TGTGCCAGCAGCCGCGGACTAGCGGGGCCCGAAGCAGTCTACTTC. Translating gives CASSRGLAGPEAVYF.